A selection of T cell receptor beta chains follows, all from one sample in a study of blood T cell repertoires in COVID-19. This table comes from immunoSEQ multiplex PCR, and its TCRdb copy is limited to in-frame clones, with some not included. Of roughly 140,000 clones in the sample, roughly 80% were seen once. Sequences were obtained from peripheral blood. Source of these receptors: a man between 65 and 80 years old with acute or convalescent COVID-19. Each CDR3 is given with its conserved first and last residue. A D gene is named only where the DNA matches it firmly. Clone sizes are given selectively: once, few, many, or a class where the clone is expanded.

j_gene: TRBJ2-7; d_gene: TRBD2; abundance: NA; len: 15; v_gene: TRBV28; CDR3aa: CASSKGTSGSYEQYF; CDR3nt: TGTGCCAGCAGCAAGGGGACTAGCGGGAGCTACGAGCAGTACTTC
j_gene: TRBJ2-7; d_gene: NA; abundance: NA; len: 16; v_gene: TRBV5-1; CDR3aa: CASSPRGGQGDYEQYF; CDR3nt: TGCGCCAGCAGCCCCCGTGGTGGGCAGGGTGACTACGAGCAGTACTTC
j_gene: TRBJ2-5; d_gene: NA; abundance: NA; len: 14; v_gene: TRBV27; CDR3aa: CASSADGLRETQYF; CDR3nt: TGTGCCAGCAGTGCAGACGGACTCAGGGAGACCCAGTACTTC
j_gene: TRBJ1-6; d_gene: TRBD1; abundance: NA; len: 15; v_gene: TRBV12-5; CDR3aa: CASGLDGQGYSPLHF; CDR3nt: TGTGCTAGTGGTTTGGACGGACAGGGTTATTCACCCCTCCACTTT
j_gene: TRBJ2-2; d_gene: NA; abundance: NA; len: 16; v_gene: TRBV6-1; CDR3aa: CASSEILGLATGELFF; CDR3nt: TGTGCCAGCAGTGAAATCCTGGGACTGGCCACCGGGGAGCTGTTTTTT
j_gene: TRBJ2-2; d_gene: NA; abundance: NA; len: 14; v_gene: TRBV10-1; CDR3aa: CASSAHGDTGELFF; CDR3nt: TGCGCCAGCAGTGCCCACGGGGACACCGGGGAGCTGTTTTTT
j_gene: TRBJ1-1; d_gene: TRBD1; abundance: NA; len: 12; v_gene: TRBV6-5; CDR3aa: CASQGGFTEAFF; CDR3nt: TGTGCCAGCCAGGGGGGCTTCACTGAAGCTTTCTTT
j_gene: TRBJ2-5; d_gene: TRBD1; abundance: NA; len: 15; v_gene: TRBV6-5; CDR3aa: CASSRPGQGTETQYF; CDR3nt: TGTGCCAGCAGCCGACCGGGACAGGGGACGGAGACCCAGTACTTC
j_gene: TRBJ1-2; d_gene: TRBD1; abundance: NA; len: 13; v_gene: TRBV29-1; CDR3aa: CSVRQGQGDGYTF; CDR3nt: TGCAGCGTTCGGCAGGGACAGGGCGATGGCTACACCTTC
j_gene: TRBJ2-3; d_gene: TRBD2; abundance: NA; len: 15; v_gene: TRBV7-2; CDR3aa: CASSETSGRTDTQYF; CDR3nt: TGTGCCAGCAGCGAGACTAGCGGGCGCACAGATACGCAGTATTTT
j_gene: TRBJ1-2; d_gene: NA; abundance: once; len: 13; v_gene: TRBV28; CDR3aa: CASSLGSGKGYTF; CDR3nt: TGTGCCAGCAGTTTGGGCTCGGGGAAAGGCTACACCTTC
j_gene: TRBJ2-7; d_gene: TRBD2; abundance: few; len: 15; v_gene: TRBV3-1/TRBV3-2; CDR3aa: CASSQESGGKYEQYF; CDR3nt: TGTGCCAGCAGCCAGGAGAGCGGGGGGAAATACGAGCAGTACTTC
j_gene: TRBJ1-6; d_gene: NA; abundance: few; len: 14; v_gene: TRBV2; CDR3aa: CASSVSGGNSPLHF; CDR3nt: TGTGCCAGCAGTGTTTCCGGAGGTAATTCACCCCTCCACTTT
j_gene: TRBJ1-5; d_gene: TRBD1; abundance: NA; len: 17; v_gene: TRBV7-7; CDR3aa: CASSHHDRDASNQPQHF; CDR3nt: TGTGCTAGCAGCCACCACGACAGGGACGCTAGCAATCAGCCCCAGCATTTT
j_gene: TRBJ2-3; d_gene: TRBD1; abundance: few; len: 17; v_gene: TRBV24-1; CDR3aa: CATSDFGTGAFTDTQYF; CDR3nt: TGTGCCACCAGTGATTTTGGGACAGGGGCCTTCACAGATACGCAGTATTTT
j_gene: TRBJ2-7; d_gene: TRBD1; abundance: NA; len: 14; v_gene: TRBV6-6; CDR3aa: CASTRGQGAVEQYF; CDR3nt: TGTGCCAGCACCCGTGGACAGGGGGCGGTCGAGCAGTACTTC
j_gene: TRBJ2-3; d_gene: NA; abundance: NA; len: 13; v_gene: TRBV5-1; CDR3aa: CASSLDGGDTQYF; CDR3nt: TGCGCCAGCAGCTTGGACGGAGGAGATACGCAGTATTTT
j_gene: TRBJ2-7; d_gene: TRBD1; abundance: NA; len: 14; v_gene: TRBV5-1; CDR3aa: CASSKGQGAYEQYF; CDR3nt: TGCGCCAGCAGCAAAGGACAGGGGGCCTACGAGCAGTACTTC
j_gene: TRBJ2-2; d_gene: NA; abundance: NA; len: 15; v_gene: TRBV6-4; CDR3aa: CAIPQGGPNTGELFF; CDR3nt: TGTGCCATTCCACAGGGTGGGCCGAACACCGGGGAGCTGTTTTTT
j_gene: TRBJ2-1; d_gene: NA; abundance: NA; len: 14; v_gene: TRBV30; CDR3aa: CAWSVGRVHNEQFF; CDR3nt: TGTGCCTGGAGTGTAGGGCGGGTCCACAATGAGCAGTTCTTC
j_gene: TRBJ2-3; d_gene: NA; abundance: NA; len: 15; v_gene: TRBV7-9; CDR3aa: CASSQWTTAGDTQYF; CDR3nt: TGTGCCAGCAGCCAATGGACGACAGCTGGAGATACGCAGTATTTT
j_gene: TRBJ1-5; d_gene: TRBD1; abundance: few; len: 13; v_gene: TRBV19; CDR3aa: CATEGQGYQPQHF; CDR3nt: TGTGCCACAGAAGGACAGGGTTATCAGCCCCAGCATTTT
j_gene: TRBJ1-2; d_gene: NA; abundance: once; len: 14; v_gene: TRBV28; CDR3aa: CASSFYSGNYGYTF; CDR3nt: TGTGCCAGCAGTTTTTACTCAGGGAACTATGGCTACACCTTC
j_gene: TRBJ1-2; d_gene: NA; abundance: NA; len: 14; v_gene: TRBV28; CDR3aa: CASSLGGKFYGYTF; CDR3nt: TGTGCCAGCAGTCTCGGCGGAAAGTTCTATGGCTACACCTTC
j_gene: TRBJ2-3; d_gene: NA; abundance: NA; len: 14; v_gene: TRBV2; CDR3aa: CASSEVLGTDTQYF; CDR3nt: TGTGCCAGCAGTGAAGTTCTCGGCACAGATACGCAGTATTTT
j_gene: TRBJ2-7; d_gene: NA; abundance: NA; len: 14; v_gene: TRBV7-9; CDR3aa: CASSPLANIYEQYF; CDR3nt: TGTGCCAGCAGCCCTCTCGCCAACATCTACGAGCAGTACTTC
j_gene: TRBJ1-1; d_gene: NA; abundance: NA; len: 13; v_gene: TRBV6-5; CDR3aa: CASRGRGHTEAFF; CDR3nt: TGTGCCAGCAGGGGGAGGGGCCACACTGAAGCTTTCTTT
j_gene: TRBJ1-2; d_gene: NA; abundance: NA; len: 14; v_gene: TRBV4-1; CDR3aa: CASSQVGGFYGYTF; CDR3nt: TGCGCCAGCAGCCAAGTTGGAGGGTTCTATGGCTACACCTTC
j_gene: TRBJ2-7; d_gene: TRBD1; abundance: NA; len: 14; v_gene: TRBV3-1/TRBV3-2; CDR3aa: CASSPDRFSYEQYF; CDR3nt: TGTGCCAGCAGCCCGGACAGGTTTTCCTACGAGCAGTACTTC
j_gene: TRBJ2-5; d_gene: TRBD1; abundance: once; len: 15; v_gene: TRBV18; CDR3aa: CASSPLQGAGETQYF; CDR3nt: TGTGCCAGCTCACCACTCCAGGGGGCTGGTGAGACCCAGTACTTC